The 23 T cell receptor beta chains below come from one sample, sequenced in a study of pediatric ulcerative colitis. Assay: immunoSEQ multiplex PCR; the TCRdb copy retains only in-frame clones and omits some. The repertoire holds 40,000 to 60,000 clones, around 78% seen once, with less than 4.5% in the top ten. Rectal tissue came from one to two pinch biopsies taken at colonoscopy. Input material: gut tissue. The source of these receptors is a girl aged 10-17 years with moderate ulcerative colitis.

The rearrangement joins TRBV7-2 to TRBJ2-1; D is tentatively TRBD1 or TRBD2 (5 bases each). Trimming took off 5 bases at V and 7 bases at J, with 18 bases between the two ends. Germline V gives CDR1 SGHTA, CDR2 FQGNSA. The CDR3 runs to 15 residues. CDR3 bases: TGTGCCAGCAGCCAGGGTCTTCAAACGGGGAATGAGCAGTTCTTC. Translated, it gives CASSQGLQTGNEQFF.

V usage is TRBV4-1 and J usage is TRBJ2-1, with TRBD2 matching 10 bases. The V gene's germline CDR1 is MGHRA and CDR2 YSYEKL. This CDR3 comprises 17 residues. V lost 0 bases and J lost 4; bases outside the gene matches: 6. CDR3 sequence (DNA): TGCGCCAGCAGCCAAGAGCCCGGGACTAGCGCTTACAATGAGCAGTTCTTC. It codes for CASSQEPGTSAYNEQFF.

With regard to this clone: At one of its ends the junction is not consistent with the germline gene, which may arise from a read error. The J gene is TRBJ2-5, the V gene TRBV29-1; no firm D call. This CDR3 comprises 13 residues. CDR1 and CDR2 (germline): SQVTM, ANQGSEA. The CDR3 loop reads CSVETLHQETQYF. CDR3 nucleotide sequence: TGCAGCGTTGAAACTCTGCACCAGGAGACCCAGTACTTC.

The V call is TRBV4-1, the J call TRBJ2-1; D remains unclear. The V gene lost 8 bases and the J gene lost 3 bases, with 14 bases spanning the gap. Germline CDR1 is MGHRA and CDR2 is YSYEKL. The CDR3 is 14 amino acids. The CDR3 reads CASRDTNYYNEQFF. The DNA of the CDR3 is TGCGCCAGCCGAGACACCAACTACTACAATGAGCAGTTCTTC.

CDR3 sequence: CASSSGGSPTYNEQFF. CDR3 bases: TGTGCCAGCAGCTCCGGCGGGAGTCCCACATACAATGAGCAGTTCTTC. The chain couples TRBV7-2 to TRBJ2-1; 7 positions agree with TRBD2. This CDR3 comprises 16 residues. The trim removed 4 bases at V and 4 bases at J, leaving 10 bases unmatched. The germline gives CDR1 SGHTA, CDR2 FQGNSA.

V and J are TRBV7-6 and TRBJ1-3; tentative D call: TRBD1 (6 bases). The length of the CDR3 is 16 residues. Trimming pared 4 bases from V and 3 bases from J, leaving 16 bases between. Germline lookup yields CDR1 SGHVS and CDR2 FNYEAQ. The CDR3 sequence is CASSSDPGAIGNTIYF. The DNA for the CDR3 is TGTGCCAGCAGCTCGGACCCGGGGGCGATTGGAAACACCATATATTTT.

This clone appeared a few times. CDR3 sequence: CASRYGSFDQPQHF. The CDR3 DNA follows: TGTGCCAGCAGATACGGGAGTTTTGATCAGCCCCAGCATTTT. This chain connects TRBV2 to TRBJ1-5; D remains ambiguous. CDR3 size: 14 residues. Trimming cost V 6 bases and J 5 bases, with 14 bases left between them. Germline-derived CDR1 and CDR2 are SNHLY and FYNNEI.

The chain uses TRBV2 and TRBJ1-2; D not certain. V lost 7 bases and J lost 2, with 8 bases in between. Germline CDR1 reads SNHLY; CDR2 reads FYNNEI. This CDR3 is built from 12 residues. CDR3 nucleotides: TGTGCCAGCACGATTTCCAACTATGGCTACACCTTC. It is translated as CASTISNYGYTF. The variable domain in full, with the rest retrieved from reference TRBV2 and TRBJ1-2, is EPEVTQTPSHQVTQMGQEVILRCVPISNHLYFYWYRQILGQKVEFLVSFYNNEISEKSEIFDDQFSVERPDGSNFTLKIRSTKLEDSAMYFCASTISNYGYTFGSGTRLTVV.

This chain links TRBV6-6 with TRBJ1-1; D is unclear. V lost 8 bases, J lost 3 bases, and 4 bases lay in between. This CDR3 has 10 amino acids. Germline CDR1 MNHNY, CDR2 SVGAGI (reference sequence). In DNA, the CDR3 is TGTGCCAGCCGGTACACTGAAGCTTTCTTT. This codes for CASRYTEAFF.

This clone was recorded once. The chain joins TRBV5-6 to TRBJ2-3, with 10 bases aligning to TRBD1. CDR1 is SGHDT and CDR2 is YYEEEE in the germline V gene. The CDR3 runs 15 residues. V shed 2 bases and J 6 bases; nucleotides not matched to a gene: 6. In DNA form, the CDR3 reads TGTGCCAGCAGCTTTCCCGGGACAGGGGTCGATACGCAGTATTTT. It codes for CASSFPGTGVDTQYF.

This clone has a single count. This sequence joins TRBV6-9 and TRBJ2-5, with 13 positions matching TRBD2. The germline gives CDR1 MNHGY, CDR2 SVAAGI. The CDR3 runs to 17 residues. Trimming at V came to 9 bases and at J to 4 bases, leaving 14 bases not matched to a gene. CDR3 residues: CARDGTSGERGAETQYF. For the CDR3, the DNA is TGTGCCAGAGACGGGACTAGCGGGGAGCGGGGTGCAGAGACCCAGTACTTC.

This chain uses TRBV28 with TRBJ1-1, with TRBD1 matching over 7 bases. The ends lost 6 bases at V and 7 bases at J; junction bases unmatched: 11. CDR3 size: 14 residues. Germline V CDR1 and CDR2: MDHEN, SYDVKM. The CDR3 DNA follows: TGTGCCAGCAGCACCCTATCAGGGGGTGGTGAAGCTTTCTTT. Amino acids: CASSTLSGGGEAFF.

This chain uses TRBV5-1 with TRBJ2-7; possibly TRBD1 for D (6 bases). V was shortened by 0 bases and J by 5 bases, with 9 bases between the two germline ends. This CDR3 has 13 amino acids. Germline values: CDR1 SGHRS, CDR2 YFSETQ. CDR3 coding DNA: TGCGCCAGCAGCTTGGGACAGGTCGACGAGCAGTACTTC. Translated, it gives CASSLGQVDEQYF.

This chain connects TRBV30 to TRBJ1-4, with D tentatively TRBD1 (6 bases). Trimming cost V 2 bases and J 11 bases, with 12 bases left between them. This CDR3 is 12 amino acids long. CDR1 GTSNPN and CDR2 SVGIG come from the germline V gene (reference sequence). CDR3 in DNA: TGTGCCTGGAGTATGACAGGTTGGAAACTGTTTTTT. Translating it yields CAWSMTGWKLFF.

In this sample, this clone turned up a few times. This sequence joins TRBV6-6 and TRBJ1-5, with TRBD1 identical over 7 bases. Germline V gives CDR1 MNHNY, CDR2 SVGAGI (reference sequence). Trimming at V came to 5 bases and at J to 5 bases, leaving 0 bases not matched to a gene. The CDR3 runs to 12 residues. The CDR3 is CASSDRDQPQHF. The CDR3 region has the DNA TGTGCCAGCAGTGACAGGGATCAGCCCCAGCATTTT.

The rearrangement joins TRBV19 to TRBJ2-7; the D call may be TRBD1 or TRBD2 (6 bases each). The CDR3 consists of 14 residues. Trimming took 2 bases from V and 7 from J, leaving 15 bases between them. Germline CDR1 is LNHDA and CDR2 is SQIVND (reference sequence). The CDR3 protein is CASSINRGRGEQYF. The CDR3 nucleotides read TGTGCCAGTAGTATAAACCGGGGGCGAGGGGAGCAGTACTTC. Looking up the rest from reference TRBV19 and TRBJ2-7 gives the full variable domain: DGGITQSPKYLFRKEGQNVTLSCEQNLNHDAMYWYRQDPGQGLRLIYYSQIVNDFQKGDIAEGYSVSREKKESFPLTVTSAQKNPTAFYLCASSINRGRGEQYFGPGTRLTVT.

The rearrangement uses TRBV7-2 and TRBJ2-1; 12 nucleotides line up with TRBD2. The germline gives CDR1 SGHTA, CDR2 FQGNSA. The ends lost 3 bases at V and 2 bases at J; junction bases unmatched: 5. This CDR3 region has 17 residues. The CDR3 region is CASSFPSGGAPYNEQFF. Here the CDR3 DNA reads TGTGCCAGCAGCTTTCCTAGCGGGGGGGCCCCCTACAATGAGCAGTTCTTC.

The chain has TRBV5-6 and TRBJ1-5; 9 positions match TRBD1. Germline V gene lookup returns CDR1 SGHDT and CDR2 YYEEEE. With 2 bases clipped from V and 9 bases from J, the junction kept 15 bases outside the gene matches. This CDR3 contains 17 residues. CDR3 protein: CASSLYRDRDQLRPQHF. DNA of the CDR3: TGTGCCAGCAGCTTATACCGGGACAGGGACCAGCTTCGGCCCCAGCATTTT.

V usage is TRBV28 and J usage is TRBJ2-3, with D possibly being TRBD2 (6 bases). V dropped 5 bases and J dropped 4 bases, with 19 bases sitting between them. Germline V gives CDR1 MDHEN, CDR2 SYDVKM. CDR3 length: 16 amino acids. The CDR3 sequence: CASSPSTRRLPDTQYF. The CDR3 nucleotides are TGTGCCAGCAGTCCCTCGACTAGGAGACTCCCAGATACGCAGTATTTT.

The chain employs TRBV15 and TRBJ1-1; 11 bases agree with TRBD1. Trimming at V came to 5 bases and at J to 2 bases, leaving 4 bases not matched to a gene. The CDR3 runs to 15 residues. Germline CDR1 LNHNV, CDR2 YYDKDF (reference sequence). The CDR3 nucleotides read TGTGCCACCAGCCCTAGGACAGGGGGCAACACTGAAGCTTTCTTT. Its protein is CATSPRTGGNTEAFF. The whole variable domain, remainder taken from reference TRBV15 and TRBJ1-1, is DAMVIQNPRYQVTQFGKPVTLSCSQTLNHNVMYWYQQKSSQAPKLLFHYYDKDFNNEADTPDNFQSRRPNTSFCFLDIRSPGLGDTAMYLCATSPRTGGNTEAFFGQGTRLTVV.

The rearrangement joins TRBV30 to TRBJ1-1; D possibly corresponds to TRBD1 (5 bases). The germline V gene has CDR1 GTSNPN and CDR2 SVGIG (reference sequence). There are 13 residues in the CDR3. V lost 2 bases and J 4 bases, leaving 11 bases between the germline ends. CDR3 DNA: TGTGCCTGGAGTCGGGGGTCCACCACTGAAGCTTTCTTT. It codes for CAWSRGSTTEAFF.

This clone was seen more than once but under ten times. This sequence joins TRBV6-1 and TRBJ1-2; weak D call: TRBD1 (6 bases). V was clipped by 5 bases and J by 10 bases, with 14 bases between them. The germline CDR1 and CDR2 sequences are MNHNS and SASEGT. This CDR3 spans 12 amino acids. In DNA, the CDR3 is TGTGCCAGCAGTCCAAGTACAGGGCCCTACACCTTC. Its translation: CASSPSTGPYTF.

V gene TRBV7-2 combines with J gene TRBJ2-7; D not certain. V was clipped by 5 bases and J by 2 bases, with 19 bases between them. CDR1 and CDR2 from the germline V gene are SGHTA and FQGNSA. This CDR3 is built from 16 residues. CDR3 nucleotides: TGTGCCAGCAGCCGATCGTTGGGCAGCAACACCTACGAGCAGTACTTC. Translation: CASSRSLGSNTYEQYF. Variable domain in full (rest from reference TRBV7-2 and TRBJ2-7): GAGVSQSPSNKVTEKGKDVELRCDPISGHTALYWYRQSLGQGLEFLIYFQGNSAPDKSGLPSDRFSAERTGGSVSTLTIQRTQQEDSAVYLCASSRSLGSNTYEQYFGPGTRLTVT.